The 7 T cell receptor beta chains reported below all come from one sample, sequenced in a study of T cell responses to AZD1222 COVID-19 vaccine. Measured with immunoSEQ multiplex PCR; TCRdb has only the in-frame clones, and not every one. The profile shows roughly 130,000 clones, around 84% of them singletons. The specimen comprised peripheral blood, sampled on day 0 of AZD1222 vaccination. These receptors all come from an adult in good health.

The rearrangement joins TRBV27 to TRBJ2-2, with D hard to call. The CDR3 loop spans 15 amino acids. V was trimmed by 0 bases and J by 2 bases, leaving 7 bases between them. The germline V gene has CDR1 MNHEY and CDR2 SMNVEV (reference sequence). The CDR3 spells CASSLSIRNTGELFF. For the CDR3, the DNA is TGTGCCAGCAGTTTATCGATCCGAAACACCGGGGAGCTGTTTTTT.

The chain carries TRBV6-2 or TRBV6-3 and TRBJ1-1; 12 bases map to TRBD1. Germline-derived CDR1 and CDR2 are MNHEY and SVGEGT. The CDR3 has 16 residues. V was clipped by 6 bases and J by 10 bases; unmatched bases: 15. Here the CDR3 DNA reads TGTGCCAGCAGCATCGGGACAGGGGGCTTATCCGCTGGAGCTTTCTTT. Its protein is CASSIGTGGLSAGAFF.

This rearrangement joins TRBV28 to TRBJ1-5, with a possible D match to TRBD1 (6 bases). Germline CDR1 is MDHEN and CDR2 is SYDVKM. Trimming removed 4 bases at V and 0 bases at J, with 13 bases between. The CDR3 consists of 16 residues. CDR3 loop: CASSSIGTFSNQPQHF. The CDR3 DNA is TGTGCCAGCAGTTCCATCGGGACATTTAGCAATCAGCCCCAGCATTTT.

The J gene is TRBJ1-3, the V gene TRBV5-1; 7 bases agree with TRBD1. Germline CDR1 reads SGHRS; CDR2 reads YFSETQ. CDR3 length: 15 residues. Trimming at V came to 3 bases and at J to 0 bases, leaving 3 bases not matched to a gene. The CDR3, as DNA: TGCGCCAGCAGCTGGGGACAGAACTCTGGAAACACCATATATTTT. As protein: CASSWGQNSGNTIYF. The full variable domain, with the rest looked up from reference TRBV5-1 and TRBJ1-3, is KAGVTQTPRYLIKTRGQQVTLSCSPISGHRSVSWYQQTPGQGLQFLFEYFSETQRNKGNFPGRFSGRQFSNSRSEMNVSTLELGDSALYLCASSWGQNSGNTIYFGEGSWLTVV.

Only one count was recorded for this clone. In the same sample, other DNA sequences code for this CDR3. The V call is TRBV12-3 or TRBV12-4, the J call TRBJ1-5; D unresolved. This CDR3 is built from 12 residues. Trimming took off 2 bases at V and 5 bases at J, with 4 bases between the two ends. In DNA form, the CDR3 reads TGTGCCAGCAGTTTAAGTGATCAGCCCCAGCATTTT. Amino acid sequence: CASSLSDQPQHF.

V gene TRBV19 combines with J gene TRBJ1-1; 8 bases fit TRBD1. V shed 2 bases and J 2 bases; nucleotides not matched to a gene: 4. The CDR3 extends over 15 amino acids. CDR1 is LNHDA, CDR2 SQIVND, per germline (reference sequence). In DNA form, the CDR3 reads TGTGCCAGTAGTATATCGGGGACAGGCAACACTGAAGCTTTCTTT. The encoded protein is CASSISGTGNTEAFF.

This chain joins TRBV20-1 and TRBJ1-2, with D maybe TRBD1 (5 bases). Deletions cut 5 bases from V and 5 bases from J, with 9 bases between. The CDR3 extends over 11 amino acids. CDR1 and CDR2 (germline): DFQATT, SNEGSKA (reference sequence). In DNA, the CDR3 is TGCAGTGCTTTAGAGGGGTATGGCTACACCTTC. It is translated as CSALEGYGYTF.